Reported below is one T cell receptor beta chain. V was pared by 3 bases and J by 0 bases, with 5 bases of the junction left unmatched. The CDR3 length is 17 residues. CDR1 and CDR2 (germline): LNHDA, SQIVND (reference sequence). The data were taken from a study of radiotherapy plus CTLA-4 blockade in lung cancer. Focal radiation was given together with CTLA-4 blockade (ipilimumab) to patients with chemo-refractory metastatic non-small-cell lung cancer. TCRdb's table, derived via immunoSEQ multiplex PCR, lists solely in-frame clones and lacks some. The repertoire holds 50,000 to 85,000 clones, about 80% seen once, with less than 5% in the top ten.

Sample: peripheral blood, taken from a patient treated with radiotherapy plus ipilimumab. This rearrangement joins TRBV19 to TRBJ2-6; TRBD1 matches 7 bases. The clonotype originates from a human donor with non-small cell lung cancer who had a partial response to radiotherapy plus ipilimumab. The CDR3, as DNA: TGTGCCAGTAGTATTTCCAGGGGGTTCTCTGGGGCCAACGTCCTGACTTTC. Residues: CASSISRGFSGANVLTF.